Reported below is one T cell receptor beta chain. Per the study methods: Estimates of nucleated cell counts were drawn from the amplification of reference gene primers. Method: immunoSEQ multiplex PCR; TCRdb's copy keeps in-frame clones and lacks some. V, J and clone size derive from that table, while D and trimming were established from the DNA sequence. The sample holds under 150,000 clones, around 80% seen once. This sample was taken from a study of blood T cell repertoires in COVID-19. Whole-study context: Nucleic acid was either cDNA or gDNA, and it came from T cells, B-cell-depleted T cells, or PBMCs.

Germline-derived CDR1 and CDR2 are SGHNT and YENEEA. The CDR3 spans 14 residues. Trimming removed 0 bases at V and 8 bases at J, with 11 bases between. The chain combines TRBV11-3 with TRBJ2-1, with no clear D. Sequencing input: peripheral blood. This clonotype was obtained from a human donor in a cohort sampled during active COVID-19. Here the CDR3 DNA reads TGTGCCAGCAGCTTAGACAGCGAGAGTGATGAGCAGTTCTTC. This gives the protein CASSLDSESDEQFF. The full variable domain, its missing parts supplied by reference TRBV11-3 and TRBJ2-1, is EAGVVQSPRYKIIEKKQPVAFWCNPISGHNTLYWYLQNLGQGPELLIRYENEEAVDDSQLPKDRFSAERLKGVDSTLKIQPAELGDSAVYLCASSLDSESDEQFFGPGTRLTVL.